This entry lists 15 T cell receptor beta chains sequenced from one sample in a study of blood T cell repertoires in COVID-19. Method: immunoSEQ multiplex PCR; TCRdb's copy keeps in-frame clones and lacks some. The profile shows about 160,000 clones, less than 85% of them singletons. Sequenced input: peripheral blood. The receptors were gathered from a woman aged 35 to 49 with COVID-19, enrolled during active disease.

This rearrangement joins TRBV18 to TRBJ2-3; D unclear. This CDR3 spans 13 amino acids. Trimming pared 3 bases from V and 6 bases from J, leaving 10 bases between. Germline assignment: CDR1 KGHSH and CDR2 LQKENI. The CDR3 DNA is TGTGCCAGCTCACCCGGTTTTACGGATACGCAGTATTTT. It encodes CASSPGFTDTQYF.

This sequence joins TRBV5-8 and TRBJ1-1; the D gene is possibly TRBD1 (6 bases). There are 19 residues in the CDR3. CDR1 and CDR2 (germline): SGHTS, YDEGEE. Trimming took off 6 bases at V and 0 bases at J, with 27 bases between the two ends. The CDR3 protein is CASTTPSGGYGQLNTEAFF. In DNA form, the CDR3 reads TGTGCCAGCACCACACCCTCGGGGGGCTACGGACAACTGAACACTGAAGCTTTCTTT.

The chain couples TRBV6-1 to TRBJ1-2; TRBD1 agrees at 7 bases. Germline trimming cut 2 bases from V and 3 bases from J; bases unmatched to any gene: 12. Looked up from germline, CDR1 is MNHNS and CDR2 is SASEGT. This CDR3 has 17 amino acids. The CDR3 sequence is CASSELLTGTAYYGYTF. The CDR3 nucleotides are TGTGCCAGCAGTGAACTACTGACCGGGACAGCTTACTATGGCTACACCTTC.

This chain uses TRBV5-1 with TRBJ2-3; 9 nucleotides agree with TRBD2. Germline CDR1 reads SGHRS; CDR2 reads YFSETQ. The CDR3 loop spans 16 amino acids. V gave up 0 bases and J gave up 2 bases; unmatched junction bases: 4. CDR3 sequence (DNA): TGCGCCAGCAGCTTGGCGACTAGCGGAAACACAGATACGCAGTATTTT. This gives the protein CASSLATSGNTDTQYF.

Written as DNA, the CDR3 is TGCGCCAGCAGCACGCCTCAAGCGGGAGGACGGGGCGAGCAGTACTTC. Its protein product is CASSTPQAGGRGEQYF. This chain joins TRBV5-1 and TRBJ2-7; 9 nucleotides agree with TRBD2. The CDR3 length is 16 residues. CDR1 is SGHRS, CDR2 YFSETQ, per germline. The V segment lost 4 bases and the J segment 6 bases; nucleotides outside the gene matches: 14. The full variable domain, completed using reference TRBV5-1 and TRBJ2-7, is KAGVTQTPRYLIKTRGQQVTLSCSPISGHRSVSWYQQTPGQGLQFLFEYFSETQRNKGNFPGRFSGRQFSNSRSEMNVSTLELGDSALYLCASSTPQAGGRGEQYFGPGTRLTVT.

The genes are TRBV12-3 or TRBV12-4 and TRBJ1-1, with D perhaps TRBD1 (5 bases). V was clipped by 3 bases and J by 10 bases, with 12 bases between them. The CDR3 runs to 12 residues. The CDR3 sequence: CASSFSRARAFF. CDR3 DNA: TGTGCCAGCAGTTTTTCCAGGGCTAGAGCTTTCTTT.

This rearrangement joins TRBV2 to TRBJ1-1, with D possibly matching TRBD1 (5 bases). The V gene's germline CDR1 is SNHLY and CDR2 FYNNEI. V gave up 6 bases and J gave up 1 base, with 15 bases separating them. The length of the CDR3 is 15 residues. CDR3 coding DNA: TGTGCCAGCAGGATGGGGGACTTTCGGAACACTGAAGCTTTCTTT. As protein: CASRMGDFRNTEAFF.

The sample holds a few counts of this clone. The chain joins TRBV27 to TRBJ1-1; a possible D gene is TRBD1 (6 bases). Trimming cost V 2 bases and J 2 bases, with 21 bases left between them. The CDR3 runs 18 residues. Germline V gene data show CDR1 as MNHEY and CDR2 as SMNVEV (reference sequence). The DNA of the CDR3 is TGTGCCAGCAGTTTAAGGCCCCCAACAGGGACGTACAACACTGAAGCTTTCTTT. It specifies CASSLRPPTGTYNTEAFF.

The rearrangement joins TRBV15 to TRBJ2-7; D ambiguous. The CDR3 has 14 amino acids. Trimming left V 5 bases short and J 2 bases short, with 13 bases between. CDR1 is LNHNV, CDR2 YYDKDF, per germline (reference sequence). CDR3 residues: CATSALLGAYEQYF. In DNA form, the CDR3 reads TGTGCCACCAGCGCCCTACTCGGAGCCTACGAGCAGTACTTC.

DNA of the CDR3: TGTGCCAGCAGCTCATCGCGGGGGGGCAGGGATACGCAGTATTTT. Encoded protein: CASSSSRGGRDTQYF. The chain uses TRBV7-2 and TRBJ2-3; 9 nucleotides agree with TRBD2. The CDR3 length is 15 residues. Trimming at V came to 4 bases and at J to 6 bases, leaving 8 bases not matched to a gene. Germline V gene sequence: CDR1 SGHTA, CDR2 FQGNSA.

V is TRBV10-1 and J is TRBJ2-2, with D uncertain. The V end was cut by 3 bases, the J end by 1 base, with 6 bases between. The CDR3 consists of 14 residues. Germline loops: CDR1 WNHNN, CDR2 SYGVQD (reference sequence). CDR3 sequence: CASSDSMNTGELFF. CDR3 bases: TGCGCCAGCAGTGACAGTATGAACACCGGGGAGCTGTTTTTT.

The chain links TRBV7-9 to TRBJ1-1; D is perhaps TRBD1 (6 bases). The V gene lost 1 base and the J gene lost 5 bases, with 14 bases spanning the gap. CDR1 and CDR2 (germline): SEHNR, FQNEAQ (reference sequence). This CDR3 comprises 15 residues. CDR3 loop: CASSLGGPTGTEAFF. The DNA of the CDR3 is TGTGCCAGCAGCTTAGGCGGGCCCACAGGGACTGAAGCTTTCTTT. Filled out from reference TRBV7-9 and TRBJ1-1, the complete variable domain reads DTGVSQNPRHKITKRGQNVTFRCDPISEHNRLYWYRQTLGQGPEFLTYFQNEAQLEKSRLLSDRFSAERPKGSFSTLEIQRTEQGDSAMYLCASSLGGPTGTEAFFGQGTRLTVV.

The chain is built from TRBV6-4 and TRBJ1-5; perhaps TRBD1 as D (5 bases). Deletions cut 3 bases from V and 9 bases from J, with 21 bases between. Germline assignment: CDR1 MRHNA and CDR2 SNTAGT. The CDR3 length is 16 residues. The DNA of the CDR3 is TGTGCCAGCAGTGAGGGAATTGGACGGACCCAGGGGCCCCAGCATTTT. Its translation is CASSEGIGRTQGPQHF.

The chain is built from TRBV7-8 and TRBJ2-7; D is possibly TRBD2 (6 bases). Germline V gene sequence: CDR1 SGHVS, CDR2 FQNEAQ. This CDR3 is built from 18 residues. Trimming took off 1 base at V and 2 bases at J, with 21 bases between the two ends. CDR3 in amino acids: CASSLGVGGAINTYEQYF. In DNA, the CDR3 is TGTGCCAGCAGCTTAGGGGTTGGAGGGGCGATTAACACCTACGAGCAGTACTTC.

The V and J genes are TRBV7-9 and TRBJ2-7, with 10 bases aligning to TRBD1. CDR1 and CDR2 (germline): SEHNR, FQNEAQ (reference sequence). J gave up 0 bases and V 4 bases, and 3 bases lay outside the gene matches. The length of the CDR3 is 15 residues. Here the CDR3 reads CASSSGQGDSYEQYF. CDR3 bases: TGTGCCAGCAGCTCAGGACAGGGGGACTCCTACGAGCAGTACTTC.